This entry lists 25 T cell receptor beta chains sequenced from one sample in a study of identical twins. TCRdb ran MiXCR on the 5' RACE reads and lists one entry per CDR3 protein. This table holds 240,000 or so distinct CDR3 sequences, approximately 7% found once. Another study also made use of these data, one on yellow fever vaccine responses in identical twins.

Sequenced sample: memory (CD45RO+) T cells sorted from blood. The receptors come from a woman between 18 and 30 years old in good health.

The CDR3 bases are TGCGCCAGCAGCTTGGCCGGCGACAGGGGAGAGACCCAGTACTTC. It specifies CASSLAGDRGETQYF. This chain links TRBV5-1 with TRBJ2-5; 8 bases agree with TRBD1. This CDR3 has 15 residues. Losses at the gene ends were 0 bases for V and 4 bases for J; bases not matched to a gene: 5. Germline CDR1 is SGHRS and CDR2 is YFSETQ.

The rearrangement uses TRBV28 and TRBJ1-2; 7 bases are a match to TRBD1. The germline V gene encodes CDR1 MDHEN and CDR2 SYDVKM. This CDR3 is 16 amino acids long. With V trimmed by 6 bases and J by 8 bases, 18 bases remained unmatched. DNA of the CDR3: TGTGCCAGCAGACCCGCTGGGGGACAGTTTTGGCGAGGCTACACCTTC. Translating gives CASRPAGGQFWRGYTF.

CDR3 amino acids: CSARNRAGYEQYV. Here the CDR3 DNA reads TGCAGTGCTCGAAACAGGGCGGGCTACGAGCAGTACGTC. The chain carries TRBV20-1 and TRBJ2-7, with D perhaps matching TRBD1 (6 bases). CDR1 is DFQATT and CDR2 is SNEGSKA in the germline V gene (reference sequence). This CDR3 is 13 amino acids long. V dropped 5 bases and J dropped 3 bases, with 14 bases sitting between them.

The genes are TRBV3-1 and TRBJ2-1, with 7 nucleotides matching TRBD1. The V gene's germline CDR1 is LGHDT and CDR2 YNNKEL (reference sequence). CDR3 length: 15 amino acids. V shed 1 base, J shed 7 bases, and the junction held 7 bases outside the gene matches. CDR3: CASSQGVNRGNEQFF. In DNA form, the CDR3 reads TGTGCCAGCAGCCAAGGGGTCAACAGGGGTAATGAGCAGTTCTTC.

The rearrangement links TRBV20-1 to TRBJ2-1; 12 nucleotides line up with TRBD2. Per the germline V gene, CDR1 is DFQATT and CDR2 is SNEGSKA (reference sequence). CDR3 length equals 15 residues. V was clipped by 5 bases and J by 6 bases; unmatched bases: 8. CDR3 loop: CSAPLAGGAGNEQFF. The CDR3 DNA follows: TGCAGTGCTCCCCTAGCGGGGGGGGCAGGCAATGAGCAGTTCTTC.

This clonotype was observed a handful of times. The chain couples TRBV7-3 to TRBJ2-3, with D unclear. This CDR3 region has 16 residues. Germline loops: CDR1 SGHTA, CDR2 FQGTGA. Trimming cost V 4 bases and J 0 bases, with 14 bases left between them. Here the CDR3 DNA reads TGTGCCAGCAGCTCTGAGACTCCCAGTAGCACAGATACGCAGTATTTT. Translating gives CASSSETPSSTDTQYF.

Many counts were recorded for this clonotype. This chain links TRBV15 with TRBJ2-3; TRBD2 aligns across 11 bases. The V segment lost 0 bases and the J segment 1 base; nucleotides outside the gene matches: 12. This CDR3 has 20 amino acids. Germline assignment: CDR1 LNHNV and CDR2 YYDKDF (reference sequence). The CDR3 loop reads CATSRERVSGRAVGTDTQYF. DNA of the CDR3: TGTGCCACCAGCAGAGAAAGGGTTAGCGGGAGGGCCGTGGGCACAGATACGCAGTATTTT. The full variable domain, rest sourced from reference TRBV15 and TRBJ2-3, is DAMVIQNPRYQVTQFGKPVTLSCSQTLNHNVMYWYQQKSSQAPKLLFHYYDKDFNNEADTPDNFQSRRPNTSFCFLDIRSPGLGDTAMYLCATSRERVSGRAVGTDTQYFGPGTRLTVL.

The chain employs TRBV2 and TRBJ2-2, with TRBD1 identical over 9 bases. The length of the CDR3 is 15 residues. Germline CDR1 and CDR2: SNHLY and FYNNEI. V lost 5 bases and J lost 4; bases outside the gene matches: 5. For the CDR3, the DNA is TGTGCCAGCAGTAGAACAGGGGGCAGCACCGGGGAGCTGTTTTTT. It yields the protein CASSRTGGSTGELFF.

This clonotype was detected many times. J is TRBJ1-1 and V is TRBV5-1; D unresolved. The germline gives CDR1 SGHRS, CDR2 YFSETQ. Trimming stripped 1 base from V and 5 bases from J, with 18 bases between. The CDR3 sequence is 16 residues long. CDR3 in DNA: TGCGCCAGCAGCTTGATTCATGGAAGTTCGCCTACTGAAGCTTTCTTT. Protein sequence: CASSLIHGSSPTEAFF.

The CDR3 region is CSAIGGASYEQYF. DNA for the CDR3: TGCAGTGCTATCGGGGGGGCAAGCTACGAGCAGTACTTC. The V and J genes are TRBV20-1 and TRBJ2-7; TRBD2 matches at 8 bases. The V and J ends lost 4 bases and 3 bases, in that order; junction bases with no gene match: 5. Germline lookup yields CDR1 DFQATT and CDR2 SNEGSKA (reference sequence). The CDR3 spans 13 residues.

This clonotype showed up just a few times. The chain employs TRBV7-9 and TRBJ2-5; D may match TRBD1 or TRBD2 (5 bases each). The CDR3 is 15 amino acids. Trimming stripped 5 bases from V and 4 bases from J, with 17 bases between. Germline V gene sequence: CDR1 SEHNR, CDR2 FQNEAQ (reference sequence). The CDR3 DNA is TGTGCCAGCAGCCCCCGGGGCCCCCGACTAGAGACCCAGTACTTC. Translated, it gives CASSPRGPRLETQYF.

This clonotype came up many times. This sequence joins TRBV5-1 and TRBJ2-1; TRBD2 matches 15 bases. In germline, CDR1 is SGHRS, CDR2 YFSETQ. Trimming at V came to 4 bases and at J to 15 bases, leaving 14 bases not matched to a gene. This CDR3 is built from 16 residues. CDR3 sequence (DNA): TGCGCCAGCAGCCCATCCTCGGGACTAGCGGGGGGACTCCCGTTCTTC. The encoded protein is CASSPSSGLAGGLPFF.

This clonotype has at least ten counts. The V gene is TRBV6-6, the J gene TRBJ1-2; D remains unclear. CDR1 and CDR2 from the germline V gene are MNHNY and SVGAGI (reference sequence). The CDR3 length is 13 residues. V shed 2 bases and J shed 6 bases, with 10 bases lying between them. The CDR3 sequence: CASSYVRSDGYTF. The DNA for the CDR3 is TGTGCCAGCAGTTACGTACGGTCGGATGGCTACACCTTC.

This clonotype has a handful of counts. The chain carries TRBV11-2 and TRBJ2-1, with 8 bases lining up with TRBD2. Germline lookup yields CDR1 SGHAT and CDR2 FQNNGV. The CDR3 totals 15 residues. V gave up 4 bases and J gave up 3 bases; unmatched junction bases: 5. CDR3 in amino acids: CASSSGLGVYNEQFF. CDR3 nucleotide sequence: TGTGCCAGCAGCTCGGGACTAGGCGTCTACAATGAGCAGTTCTTC.

This clonotype showed up just a few times. This chain links TRBV7-2 with TRBJ2-3; D unclear. The CDR3 is 15 amino acids. Germline CDR1 is SGHTA and CDR2 is FQGNSA. Trimming shortened V by 5 bases and J by 4 bases, and 16 bases separated the two germline ends. As DNA, the CDR3 is TGTGCCAGCAGCCAACAGTTCACCGGCTCAGATACGCAGTATTTT. Protein product: CASSQQFTGSDTQYF.

The J gene is TRBJ1-6, the V gene TRBV2; the D gene is possibly TRBD1 (6 bases). The CDR3 is made up of 14 amino acids. The V gene's germline CDR1 is SNHLY and CDR2 FYNNEI. The ends were cut back, 6 bases at V and 5 bases at J, with 11 bases in the middle. In nucleotides, the CDR3 is TGTGCCAGCAGCGTACAGGGAAATAATTCACCCCTCCACTTT. Translated: CASSVQGNNSPLHF.

The chain combines TRBV20-1 with TRBJ2-5; D is ambiguous. The germline V and J ends were trimmed by 3 bases and 2 bases, with 7 bases remaining between them. The CDR3 contains 12 residues. Germline V CDR1 and CDR2: DFQATT, SNEGSKA (reference sequence). The CDR3 DNA reads as TGCAGTGCTAGCCCATCACAAGAGACCCAGTACTTC. It is translated as CSASPSQETQYF.

This clonotype has just a few counts. The J gene is TRBJ2-1, the V gene TRBV6-1, with a weak D call TRBD1 (6 bases). Germline CDR1 is MNHNS and CDR2 is SASEGT. The CDR3 is made up of 15 amino acids. V gave up 6 bases and J gave up 0 bases, with 12 bases separating them. The chain's CDR3 is CASRSGTHSYNEQFF. The CDR3 nucleotides are TGTGCCAGCAGATCCGGGACACACTCCTACAATGAGCAGTTCTTC.

This clonotype was recorded many times. CDR3 in amino acids: CASSLSKASGSGELFF. CDR3 DNA sequence: TGTGCCAGCAGTTTATCCAAGGCGAGTGGAAGCGGGGAGCTGTTTTTT. This chain uses TRBV12-3 or TRBV12-4 with TRBJ2-2; D remains ambiguous. This CDR3 contains 16 residues. The germline V and J ends were trimmed by 2 bases and 7 bases, with 17 bases remaining between them.

Many counts were recorded for this clonotype. This sequence joins TRBV10-3 and TRBJ2-7; 11 bases align to TRBD1. The CDR3 covers 14 residues. V shed 10 bases and J 3 bases; nucleotides not matched to a gene: 8. CDR1 ENHRY and CDR2 SYGVKD come from the germline V gene. In DNA, the CDR3 is TGTGCCACCTGCCCCGGGACAGGGGGCTACGAGCAGTACGTC. Encoded protein: CATCPGTGGYEQYV.

The chain combines TRBV6-1 with TRBJ1-2, with D hard to call. The germline CDR1 and CDR2 sequences are MNHNS and SASEGT. V shed 7 bases and J shed 5 bases, with 11 bases lying between them. The CDR3 extends over 12 amino acids. CDR3 loop: CASTTTGYGYTF. The CDR3 DNA reads as TGTGCCAGCACTACTACCGGGTATGGCTACACCTTC.

With regard to this clonotype: As the CDR3 is not closed by the conserved phenylalanine or tryptophan, this likely results from a read error. The chain is built from TRBV3-1 and TRBJ1-1, with a possible D match to TRBD1 (5 bases). The CDR3 runs 12 residues. CDR1 is LGHDT and CDR2 is YNNKEL in the germline V gene (reference sequence). Trimming left V 1 base short and J 7 bases short, with 7 bases between. The chain's CDR3 is CASSQARGEAFL. CDR3 bases: TGTGCCAGCAGCCAAGCGAGGGGTGAAGCTTTCCTT.

This clonotype appeared a few times. The chain uses TRBV24-1 and TRBJ2-1, with D tentatively TRBD2 (5 bases). The CDR3 has 16 residues. Trimming shortened V by 3 bases and J by 0 bases, and 11 bases separated the two germline ends. The germline V gene has CDR1 KGHDR and CDR2 SFDVKD. DNA of the CDR3: TGTGCCACCAGTGATCCAAGCGGAACCTCCTACAATGAGCAGTTCTTC. Protein sequence: CATSDPSGTSYNEQFF.

This clonotype came up many times. J is TRBJ2-3 and V is TRBV9, with D possibly matching TRBD2 (6 bases). V lost 5 bases to trimming and J lost 0 bases, with 19 bases between them. The CDR3 is 17 residues long. The germline V gene encodes CDR1 SGDLS and CDR2 YYNGEE. The CDR3 is CASSSGIHGGSTDTQYF. CDR3 DNA sequence: TGTGCCAGCAGTTCGGGCATACACGGGGGAAGCACAGATACGCAGTATTTT.

The rearrangement joins TRBV18 to TRBJ1-4, with 9 bases aligning to TRBD1. Germline-derived CDR1 and CDR2 are KGHSH and LQKENI. CDR3 length: 14 amino acids. Trimming took 3 bases from V and 8 from J; bases not matched to a gene: 4. The CDR3 is CASSPNRGQEKLFF. The CDR3 nucleotides are TGTGCCAGCTCACCTAACAGGGGGCAAGAAAAACTGTTTTTT.